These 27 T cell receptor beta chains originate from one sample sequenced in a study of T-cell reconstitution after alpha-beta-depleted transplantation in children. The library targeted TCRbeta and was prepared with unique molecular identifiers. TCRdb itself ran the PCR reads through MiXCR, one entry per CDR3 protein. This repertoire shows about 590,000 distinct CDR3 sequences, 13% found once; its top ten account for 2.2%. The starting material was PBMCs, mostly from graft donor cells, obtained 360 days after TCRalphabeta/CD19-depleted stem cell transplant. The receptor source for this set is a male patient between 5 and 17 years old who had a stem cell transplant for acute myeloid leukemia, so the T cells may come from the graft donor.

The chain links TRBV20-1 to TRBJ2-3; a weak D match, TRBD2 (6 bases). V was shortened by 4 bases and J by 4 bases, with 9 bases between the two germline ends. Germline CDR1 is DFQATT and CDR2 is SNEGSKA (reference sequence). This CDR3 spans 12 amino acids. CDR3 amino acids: CSATGVSDTQYF. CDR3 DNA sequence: TGCAGTGCTACGGGGGTTTCAGATACGCAGTATTTT.

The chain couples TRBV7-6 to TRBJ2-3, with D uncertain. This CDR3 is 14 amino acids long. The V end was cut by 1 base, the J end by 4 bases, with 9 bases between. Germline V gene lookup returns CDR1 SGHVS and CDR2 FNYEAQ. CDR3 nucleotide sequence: TGTGCCAGCAGCTTAGTAGTAGCCCCAGATACGCAGTATTTT. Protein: CASSLVVAPDTQYF.

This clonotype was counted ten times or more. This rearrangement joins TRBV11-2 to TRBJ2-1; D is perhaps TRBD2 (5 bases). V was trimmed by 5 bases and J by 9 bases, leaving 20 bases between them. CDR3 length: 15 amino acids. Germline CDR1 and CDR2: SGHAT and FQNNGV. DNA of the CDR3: TGTGCCAGCAGCCTAGCTAACCTCGTTGCCGGTGAGCAGTTCTTC. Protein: CASSLANLVAGEQFF.

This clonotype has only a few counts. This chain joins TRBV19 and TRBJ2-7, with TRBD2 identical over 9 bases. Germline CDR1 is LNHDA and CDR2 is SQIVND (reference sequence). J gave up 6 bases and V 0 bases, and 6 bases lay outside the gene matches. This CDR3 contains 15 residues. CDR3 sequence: CASSIEGTSIREQYF. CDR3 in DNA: TGTGCCAGTAGTATAGAAGGGACTAGCATCCGCGAGCAGTACTTC. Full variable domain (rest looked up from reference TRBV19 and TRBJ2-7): DGGITQSPKYLFRKEGQNVTLSCEQNLNHDAMYWYRQDPGQGLRLIYYSQIVNDFQKGDIAEGYSVSREKKESFPLTVTSAQKNPTAFYLCASSIEGTSIREQYFGPGTRLTVT.

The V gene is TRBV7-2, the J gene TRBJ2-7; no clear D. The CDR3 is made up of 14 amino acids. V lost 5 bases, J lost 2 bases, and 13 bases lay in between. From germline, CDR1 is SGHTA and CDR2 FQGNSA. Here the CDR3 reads CASSQGRPPYEQYF. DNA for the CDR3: TGTGCCAGCAGCCAAGGGCGGCCCCCCTACGAGCAGTACTTC.

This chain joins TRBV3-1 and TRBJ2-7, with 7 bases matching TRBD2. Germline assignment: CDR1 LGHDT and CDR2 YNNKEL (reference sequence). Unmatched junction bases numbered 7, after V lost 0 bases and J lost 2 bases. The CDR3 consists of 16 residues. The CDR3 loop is CASSQDRQGGTYEQYF. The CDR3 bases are TGTGCCAGCAGCCAAGATCGGCAGGGAGGGACCTACGAGCAGTACTTC.

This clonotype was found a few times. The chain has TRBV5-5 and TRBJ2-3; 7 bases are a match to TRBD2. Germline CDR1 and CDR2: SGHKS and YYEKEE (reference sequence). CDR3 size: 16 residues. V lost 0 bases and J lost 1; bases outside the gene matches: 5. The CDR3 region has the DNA TGTGCCAGCAGCTTGGTCTGGGGAGGGGGCACAGATACGCAGTATTTT. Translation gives CASSLVWGGGTDTQYF.

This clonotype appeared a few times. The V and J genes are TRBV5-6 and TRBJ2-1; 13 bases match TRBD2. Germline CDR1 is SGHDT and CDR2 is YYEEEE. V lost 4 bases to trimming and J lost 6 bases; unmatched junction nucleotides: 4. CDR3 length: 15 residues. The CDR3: CASSLRTSGGNEQFF. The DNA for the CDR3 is TGTGCCAGCAGCCTAAGGACTAGCGGGGGCAATGAGCAGTTCTTC.

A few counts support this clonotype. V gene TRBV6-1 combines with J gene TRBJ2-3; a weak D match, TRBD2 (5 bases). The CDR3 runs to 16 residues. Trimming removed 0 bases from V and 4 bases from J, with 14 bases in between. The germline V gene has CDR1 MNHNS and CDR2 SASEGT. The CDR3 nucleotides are TGTGCCAGCAGTGAAGCGCTCGGCGGACTCCCAGATACGCAGTATTTT. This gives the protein CASSEALGGLPDTQYF.

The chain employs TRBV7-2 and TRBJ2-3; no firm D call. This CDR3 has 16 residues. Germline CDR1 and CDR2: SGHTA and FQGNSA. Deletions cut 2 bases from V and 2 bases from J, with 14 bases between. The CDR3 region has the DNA TGTGCCAGCAGCTTATGGCGCCAGCATATCACAGATACGCAGTATTTT. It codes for CASSLWRQHITDTQYF.

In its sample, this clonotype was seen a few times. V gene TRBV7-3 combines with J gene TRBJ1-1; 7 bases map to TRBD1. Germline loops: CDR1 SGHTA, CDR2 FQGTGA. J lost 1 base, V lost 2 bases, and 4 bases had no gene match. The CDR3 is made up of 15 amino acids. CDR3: CASSLEGARNTEAFF. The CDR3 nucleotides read TGTGCCAGCAGCTTAGAGGGGGCGCGGAACACTGAAGCTTTCTTT.

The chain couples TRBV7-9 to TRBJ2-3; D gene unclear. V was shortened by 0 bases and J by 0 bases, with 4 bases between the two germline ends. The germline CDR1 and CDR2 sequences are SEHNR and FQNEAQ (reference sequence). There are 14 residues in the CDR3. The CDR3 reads CASSLAVSTDTQYF. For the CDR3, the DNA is TGTGCCAGCAGCTTAGCAGTAAGCACAGATACGCAGTATTTT.

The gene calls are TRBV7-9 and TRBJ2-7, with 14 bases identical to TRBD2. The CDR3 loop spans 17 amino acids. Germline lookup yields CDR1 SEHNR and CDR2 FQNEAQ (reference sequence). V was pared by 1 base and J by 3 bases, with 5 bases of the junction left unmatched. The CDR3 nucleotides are TGTGCCAGCAGCTTAGTCTCCGGGACTAGCGGGAGCTACGAGCAGTACTTC. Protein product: CASSLVSGTSGSYEQYF.

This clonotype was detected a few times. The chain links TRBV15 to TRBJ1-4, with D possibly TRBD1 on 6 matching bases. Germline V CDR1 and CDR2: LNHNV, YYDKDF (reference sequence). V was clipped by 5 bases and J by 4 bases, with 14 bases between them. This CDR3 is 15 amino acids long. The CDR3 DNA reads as TGTGCCACCAGCCCCCGGGGGGGGCTTAATGAAAAACTGTTTTTT. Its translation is CATSPRGGLNEKLFF.

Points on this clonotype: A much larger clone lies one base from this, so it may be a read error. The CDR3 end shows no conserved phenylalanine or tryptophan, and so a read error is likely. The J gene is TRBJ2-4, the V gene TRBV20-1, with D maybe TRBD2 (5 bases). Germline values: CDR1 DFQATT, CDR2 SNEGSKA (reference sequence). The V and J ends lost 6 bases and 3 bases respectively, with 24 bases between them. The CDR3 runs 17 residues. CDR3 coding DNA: TGCAGTGCCCCGAGCGGCGGAATGGGAGTGGGCAAAAACATTCAGTACTAC. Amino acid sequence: CSAPSGGMGVGKNIQYY.

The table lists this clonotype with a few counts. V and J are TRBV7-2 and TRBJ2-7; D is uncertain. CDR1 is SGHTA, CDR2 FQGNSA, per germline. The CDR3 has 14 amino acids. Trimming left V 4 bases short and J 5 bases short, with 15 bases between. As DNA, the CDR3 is TGTGCCAGCAGCTCAGTCGGGTTCCGGGACGAGCAGTACTTC. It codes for CASSSVGFRDEQYF.

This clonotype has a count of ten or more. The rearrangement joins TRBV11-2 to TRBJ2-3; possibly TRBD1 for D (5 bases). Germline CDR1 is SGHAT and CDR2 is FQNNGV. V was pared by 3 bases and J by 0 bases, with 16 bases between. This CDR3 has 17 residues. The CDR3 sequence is CASSFNPRGLSTDTQYF. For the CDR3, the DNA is TGTGCCAGCAGCTTCAACCCTAGGGGTTTGAGCACAGATACGCAGTATTTT.

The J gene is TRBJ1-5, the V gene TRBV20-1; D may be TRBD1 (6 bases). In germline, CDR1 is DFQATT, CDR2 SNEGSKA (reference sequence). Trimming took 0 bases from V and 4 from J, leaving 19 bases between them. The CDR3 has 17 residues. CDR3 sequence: CSARDLLGGGGNQPQHF. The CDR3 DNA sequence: TGCAGTGCTAGAGATCTCCTGGGAGGGGGTGGGAATCAGCCCCAGCATTTT.

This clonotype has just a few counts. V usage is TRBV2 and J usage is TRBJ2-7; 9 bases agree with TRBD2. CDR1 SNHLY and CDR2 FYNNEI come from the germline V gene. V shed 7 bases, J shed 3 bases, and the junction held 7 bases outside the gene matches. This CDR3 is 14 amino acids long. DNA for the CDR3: TGTGCCAGCACCAGACTAGCGGATGTCTACGAGCAGTACTTC. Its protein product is CASTRLADVYEQYF. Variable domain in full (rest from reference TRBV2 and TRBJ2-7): EPEVTQTPSHQVTQMGQEVILRCVPISNHLYFYWYRQILGQKVEFLVSFYNNEISEKSEIFDDQFSVERPDGSNFTLKIRSTKLEDSAMYFCASTRLADVYEQYFGPGTRLTVT.

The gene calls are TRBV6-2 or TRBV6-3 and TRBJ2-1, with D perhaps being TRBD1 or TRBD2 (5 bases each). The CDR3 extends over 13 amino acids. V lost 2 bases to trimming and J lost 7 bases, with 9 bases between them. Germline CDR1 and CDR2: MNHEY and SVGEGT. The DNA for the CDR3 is TGTGCCAGCAGTTACCTAGCAGGGAATGAGCAGTTCTTC. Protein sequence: CASSYLAGNEQFF.

The CDR3 region is CASRPTGVGANVLTF. The CDR3, as DNA: TGTGCCAGCAGACCTACAGGGGTTGGGGCCAACGTCCTGACTTTC. The chain links TRBV7-9 to TRBJ2-6, with 7 bases aligning to TRBD1. The CDR3 totals 15 residues. V dropped 6 bases and J dropped 3; count of bases not matched to a gene: 5. CDR1 is SEHNR, CDR2 FQNEAQ, per germline (reference sequence).

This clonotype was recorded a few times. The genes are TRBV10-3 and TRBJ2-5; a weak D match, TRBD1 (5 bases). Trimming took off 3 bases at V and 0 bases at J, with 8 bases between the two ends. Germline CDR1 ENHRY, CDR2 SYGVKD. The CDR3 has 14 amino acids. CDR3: CAISDRQNQETQYF. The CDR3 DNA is TGTGCCATCAGTGATAGACAGAACCAAGAGACCCAGTACTTC.

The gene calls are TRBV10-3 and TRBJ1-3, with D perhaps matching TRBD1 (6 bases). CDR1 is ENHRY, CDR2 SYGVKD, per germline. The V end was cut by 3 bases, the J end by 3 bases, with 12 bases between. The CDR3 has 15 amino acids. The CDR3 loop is CAISDPGQSGNTIYF. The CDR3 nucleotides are TGTGCCATCAGTGACCCCGGACAGAGTGGAAACACCATATATTTT.

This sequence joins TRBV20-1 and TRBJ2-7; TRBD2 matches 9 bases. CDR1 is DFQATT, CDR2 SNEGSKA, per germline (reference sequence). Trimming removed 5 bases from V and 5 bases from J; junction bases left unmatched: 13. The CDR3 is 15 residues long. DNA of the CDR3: TGCAGTGCTCGGGGGATGGGCGGGAGGGGCCACGAGCAGTACTTC. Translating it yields CSARGMGGRGHEQYF.

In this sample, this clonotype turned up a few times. In DNA, the CDR3 is TGTGCCAGCAGTGAAGCGCGTAGTAAGCAGTTCTTC. This codes for CASSEARSKQFF. The V and J genes are TRBV2 and TRBJ2-1; D gene unclear. This CDR3 has 12 residues. Trimming shortened V by 0 bases and J by 11 bases, and 8 bases separated the two germline ends. Germline V gene sequence: CDR1 SNHLY, CDR2 FYNNEI.

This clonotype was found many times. The CDR3 nucleotides read TGTGCCAGCTCGTCTAGCGGGAACTCCTACAATGAGCAGTTCTTC. Its protein product is CASSSSGNSYNEQFF. The J gene is TRBJ2-1, the V gene TRBV18, with 9 bases identical to TRBD2. The V gene's germline CDR1 is KGHSH and CDR2 LQKENI. The CDR3 sequence is 15 residues long. V was clipped by 6 bases and J by 0 bases; unmatched bases: 3.

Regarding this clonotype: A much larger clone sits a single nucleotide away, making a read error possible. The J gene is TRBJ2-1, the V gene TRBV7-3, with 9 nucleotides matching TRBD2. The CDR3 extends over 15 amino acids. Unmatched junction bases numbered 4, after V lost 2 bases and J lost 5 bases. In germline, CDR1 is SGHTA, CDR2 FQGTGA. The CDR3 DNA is TGTGCCAGCAGCTTAGGCGGGAGGGCCCACAATGAGCAGTTCTTC. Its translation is CASSLGGRAHNEQFF.